Each of the 27 T cell receptor beta chains below was sequenced from the same sample in a study of OX40 agonist ivuxolimab in advanced cancers. Sequencing was performed with immunoSEQ multiplex PCR; in TCRdb, only in-frame clones are kept and a portion is missing. The sample shows roughly 18,000 clones, 75% to 90% of them seen only once. Sequences were derived from CD4+ or CD8+ T cells sorted from blood, sampled in a trial of the OX40 agonist ivuxolimab. The receptor source for this set is an adult with an advanced solid tumor such as melanoma, head and neck, liver or kidney cancer.

This chain connects TRBV5-6 to TRBJ2-7, with D unresolved. Germline-derived CDR1 and CDR2 are SGHDT and YYEEEE. Trimming cost V 2 bases and J 3 bases, with 6 bases left between them. The CDR3 consists of 12 residues. As DNA, the CDR3 is TGTGCCAGCAGCTTAGCTTACTACGAGCAGTACTTC. It yields the protein CASSLAYYEQYF.

The chain combines TRBV4-1 with TRBJ2-3; D gene uncertain. The CDR3 spans 14 residues. V gave up 1 base and J gave up 2 bases, with 7 bases separating them. The V gene's germline CDR1 is MGHRA and CDR2 YSYEKL. DNA for the CDR3: TGCGCCAGCAGCCAAGGGATGTACACAGATACGCAGTATTTT. Translating it yields CASSQGMYTDTQYF.

Only a few counts were recorded for this clone. This rearrangement joins TRBV9 to TRBJ1-6; D is uncertain. With 4 bases removed from V and 3 bases from J, the gap between germline ends came to 17 bases. This CDR3 is built from 17 residues. CDR1 is SGDLS, CDR2 YYNGEE, per germline. CDR3: CASSSHPEESYNSPLHF. CDR3 in DNA: TGTGCCAGCAGCTCCCATCCGGAGGAGAGCTATAATTCACCCCTCCACTTT.

The V gene is TRBV6-5, the J gene TRBJ2-1; 11 nucleotides agree with TRBD2. Germline V gene lookup returns CDR1 MNHEY and CDR2 SVGAGI. The CDR3 runs to 15 residues. Unmatched junction bases numbered 4, after V lost 1 base and J lost 8 bases. The CDR3 region is CASSYLAGGGDEQFF. The CDR3 nucleotides are TGTGCCAGCAGTTACTTAGCGGGAGGGGGGGATGAGCAGTTCTTC.

The gene calls are TRBV5-4 and TRBJ2-3, with 12 bases fitting TRBD2. After removal of 3 bases from V and 6 bases from J, the junction contained 8 bases not matched to a gene. The CDR3 spans 16 residues. The germline CDR1 and CDR2 sequences are SGHNT and YYREEE (reference sequence). CDR3 sequence: CASSWPTSGGPDTQYF. CDR3 coding DNA: TGTGCCAGCAGCTGGCCGACTAGCGGGGGTCCGGATACGCAGTATTTT.

The chain employs TRBV29-1 and TRBJ1-2; D is ambiguous. Germline values: CDR1 SQVTM, CDR2 ANQGSEA. Between the trimmed V and J ends, which lost 4 bases and 8 bases, there was a span of 11 bases. This CDR3 has 11 residues. This chain's CDR3 is CSVGAMEGYTF. The CDR3 nucleotides read TGCAGCGTTGGCGCGATGGAAGGCTACACCTTC.

The J gene is TRBJ1-1, the V gene TRBV9; D unresolved. Germline V gene sequence: CDR1 SGDLS, CDR2 YYNGEE. The CDR3 sequence is 14 residues long. V dropped 0 bases and J dropped 0 bases, with 6 bases sitting between them. As DNA, the CDR3 is TGTGCCAGCAGCGTAGGGGCGGTGAACACTGAAGCTTTCTTT. Residues: CASSVGAVNTEAFF.

This clone was seen once. V gene TRBV30 combines with J gene TRBJ1-2; 7 bases match TRBD1. The CDR3 is made up of 14 amino acids. Germline lookup yields CDR1 GTSNPN and CDR2 SVGIG (reference sequence). Trimming cost V 1 base and J 6 bases; bases outside gene matches: 8. The CDR3 reads CAWSATDRYDGYTF. Here the CDR3 DNA reads TGTGCCTGGAGTGCTACGGACAGGTACGATGGCTACACCTTC.

This chain connects TRBV7-6 to TRBJ2-3, with 7 bases that match TRBD1. This CDR3 is 15 amino acids long. V trimming: 5 bases; J trimming: 4 bases; junction bases outside the gene matches: 9. The germline CDR1 and CDR2 sequences are SGHVS and FNYEAQ. The CDR3 protein is CASSPAGTEADTQYF. The CDR3 DNA sequence: TGTGCCAGCAGCCCCGCCGGGACAGAAGCAGATACGCAGTATTTT.

This chain joins TRBV7-9 and TRBJ2-2, with D possibly being TRBD1 or TRBD2 (5 bases each). CDR3 length: 17 residues. Trimming left V 5 bases short and J 0 bases short, with 16 bases between. Germline lookup yields CDR1 SEHNR and CDR2 FQNEAQ (reference sequence). In DNA, the CDR3 is TGTGCCAGCAGCCCCCCTGGAGGCAGGGCGAACACCGGGGAGCTGTTTTTT. This sequence encodes CASSPPGGRANTGELFF.

The chain joins TRBV5-4 to TRBJ2-1, with D unclear. Trimming took off 2 bases at V and 0 bases at J, with 9 bases between the two ends. This CDR3 region has 15 residues. Germline V gene lookup returns CDR1 SGHNT and CDR2 YYREEE (reference sequence). CDR3 in amino acids: CASSLEVASYNEQFF. DNA of the CDR3: TGTGCCAGCAGCTTAGAGGTGGCCTCCTACAATGAGCAGTTCTTC.

V and J are TRBV13 and TRBJ2-7; 11 bases are shared with TRBD2. V trimming: 4 bases; J trimming: 2 bases; junction bases outside the gene matches: 7. Germline V gene data show CDR1 as PRHDT and CDR2 as FYEKMQ (reference sequence). The CDR3 totals 16 residues. The CDR3 is CASSSGTSGNPYEQYF. CDR3 coding DNA: TGTGCCAGCAGCTCTGGGACTAGCGGCAACCCCTACGAGCAGTACTTC.

J is TRBJ2-7 and V is TRBV11-2, with D uncertain. Per germline, CDR1 SGHAT and CDR2 FQNNGV. This CDR3 has 13 residues. V dropped 3 bases and J dropped 0 bases, with 6 bases sitting between them. CDR3: CASSFGASYEQYF. In nucleotides, the CDR3 is TGTGCCAGCAGCTTCGGCGCCTCCTACGAGCAGTACTTC.

The chain couples TRBV9 to TRBJ2-3; 13 positions agree with TRBD2. Germline V lookup: CDR1 SGDLS, CDR2 YYNGEE. The CDR3 covers 17 residues. The V gene end was trimmed by 3 bases and the J gene end by 2 bases; junction bases not matched to a gene: 6. CDR3: CASSAGTSGIYTDTQYF. As DNA, the CDR3 is TGTGCCAGCAGCGCCGGGACTAGCGGGATATACACAGATACGCAGTATTTT. Looking up the rest from reference TRBV9 and TRBJ2-3 gives the full variable domain: DSGVTQTPKHLITATGQRVTLRCSPRSGDLSVYWYQQSLDQGLQFLIQYYNGEERAKGNILERFSAQQFPDLHSELNLSSLELGDSALYFCASSAGTSGIYTDTQYFGPGTRLTVL.

J is TRBJ2-3 and V is TRBV2; TRBD2 aligns across 10 bases. The length of the CDR3 is 16 residues. V gave up 5 bases and J gave up 5 bases; unmatched junction bases: 10. Germline CDR1 reads SNHLY; CDR2 reads FYNNEI. CDR3 amino acids: CASSPGSGGAVDTQYF. The DNA for the CDR3 is TGTGCCAGCAGTCCTGGAAGCGGGGGGGCAGTAGATACGCAGTATTTT.

This chain uses TRBV1 with TRBJ2-7; the D call of TRBD2 is as the table states it, not checked on the DNA. TRBV1 is labeled a pseudogene. This CDR3 has 15 amino acids. This CDR3 reads CTSSQRCGGDYEQYF. The DNA for the CDR3 is TGCACCAGCAGCCAAAGATGTGGAGGGGATTACGAGCAGTACTTC.

A single count supports this clone. The CDR3 DNA sequence: TGTGCCAGCAGCCCCCTGGACAGGGGCTACAATGAGCAGTTCTTC. The encoded protein is CASSPLDRGYNEQFF. The chain couples TRBV7-9 to TRBJ2-1, with TRBD1 matching 9 bases. Trimming removed 5 bases from V and 3 bases from J; junction bases left unmatched: 5. There are 15 residues in the CDR3. Germline assignment: CDR1 SEHNR and CDR2 FQNEAQ (reference sequence).

This chain connects TRBV15 to TRBJ2-3, with 7 positions matching TRBD1. The germline CDR1 and CDR2 sequences are LNHNV and YYDKDF (reference sequence). The CDR3 contains 14 residues. V trimming: 9 bases; J trimming: 5 bases; junction bases outside the gene matches: 11. The CDR3 nucleotides are TGTGCCACTCGCGCTCGGACAGGTGGAGATACGCAGTATTTT. This codes for CATRARTGGDTQYF.

The chain links TRBV27 to TRBJ2-7; 13 nucleotides agree with TRBD2. This CDR3 has 16 amino acids. V shed 4 bases and J 6 bases; nucleotides not matched to a gene: 9. Per the germline V gene, CDR1 is MNHEY and CDR2 is SMNVEV (reference sequence). The CDR3, as DNA: TGTGCCAGCAGTTCCCCTGGACTAGCGGGAGTCGGCGAGCAGTACTTC. Its protein product is CASSSPGLAGVGEQYF.

The rearrangement uses TRBV2 and TRBJ2-1; TRBD1 matches at 8 bases. From germline, CDR1 is SNHLY and CDR2 FYNNEI. The CDR3 is made up of 13 amino acids. The CDR3: CNTDRVSLNEQFF. CDR3 sequence (DNA): TGTAACACGGACAGGGTATCCCTCAATGAGCAGTTCTTC. Full variable domain (rest looked up from reference TRBV2 and TRBJ2-1): EPEVTQTPSHQVTQMGQEVILRCVPISNHLYFYWYRQILGQKVEFLVSFYNNEISEKSEIFDDQFSVERPDGSNFTLKIRSTKLEDSAMYFCNTDRVSLNEQFFGPGTRLTVL.

This chain uses TRBV5-4 with TRBJ2-1, with D unresolved. With 4 bases removed from V and 3 bases from J, the gap between germline ends came to 14 bases. The CDR3 spans 15 residues. CDR1 and CDR2 from the germline V gene are SGHNT and YYREEE (reference sequence). The CDR3 loop is CASSPWPESYNEQFF. The CDR3 region has the DNA TGTGCCAGCAGCCCCTGGCCGGAGAGCTACAATGAGCAGTTCTTC.

This clone was recorded only once. V gene TRBV9 combines with J gene TRBJ2-1; TRBD1 agrees at 9 bases. V shed 5 bases and J 8 bases; nucleotides not matched to a gene: 8. Germline values: CDR1 SGDLS, CDR2 YYNGEE. CDR3 size: 14 residues. The CDR3 protein is CASSVSGTGHEQFF. The CDR3 DNA reads TGTGCCAGCAGTGTCTCCGGGACAGGGCATGAGCAGTTCTTC.

V and J are TRBV4-1 and TRBJ1-1; D gene uncertain. Germline lookup yields CDR1 MGHRA and CDR2 YSYEKL. This CDR3 has 13 residues. V was trimmed by 4 bases and J by 0 bases, leaving 6 bases between them. The CDR3: CASSPFLNTEAFF. As DNA, the CDR3 is TGCGCCAGCAGCCCGTTCCTGAACACTGAAGCTTTCTTT.

V gene TRBV9 combines with J gene TRBJ2-7, with a weak D call TRBD2 (6 bases). Germline-derived CDR1 and CDR2 are SGDLS and YYNGEE. V gave up 0 bases and J gave up 7 bases, with 14 bases separating them. The CDR3 spans 14 residues. The CDR3 bases are TGTGCCAGCAGCGTAGAAGGCGGGGCTGGGGAGCAGTACTTC. Amino acids: CASSVEGGAGEQYF. The variable domain in full, with the rest retrieved from reference TRBV9 and TRBJ2-7, is DSGVTQTPKHLITATGQRVTLRCSPRSGDLSVYWYQQSLDQGLQFLIQYYNGEERAKGNILERFSAQQFPDLHSELNLSSLELGDSALYFCASSVEGGAGEQYFGPGTRLTVT.

The chain couples TRBV6-5 to TRBJ2-1; a weak D match, TRBD2 (5 bases). V lost 0 bases, J lost 8 bases, and 8 bases lay in between. CDR1 MNHEY and CDR2 SVGAGI come from the germline V gene. This CDR3 region has 13 residues. CDR3 nucleotide sequence: TGTGCCAGCAGTTACTCGAGCGGAGATGAGCAGTTCTTC. Translated, it gives CASSYSSGDEQFF.

The chain links TRBV7-9 to TRBJ1-4; 7 bases are shared with TRBD1. CDR1 SEHNR and CDR2 FQNEAQ come from the germline V gene (reference sequence). V dropped 4 bases and J dropped 8; count of bases not matched to a gene: 10. The CDR3 length is 15 residues. In DNA form, the CDR3 reads TGTGCCAGCAGCTCCCGGACAGGAACCCTCGAAAAACTGTTTTTT. It translates to CASSSRTGTLEKLFF.

The J gene is TRBJ2-5, the V gene TRBV6-6, with D possibly TRBD1 on 5 matching bases. Trimming removed 7 bases from V and 2 bases from J, with 17 bases in between. The germline V gene has CDR1 MNHNY and CDR2 SVGAGI (reference sequence). The CDR3 spans 15 residues. The CDR3 nucleotides read TGTGCCAGCACAGGGTCCGTCTTCGAACAAGAGACCCAGTACTTC. Translation gives CASTGSVFEQETQYF.